This entry lists 3 T cell receptor beta chains sequenced from one sample in a study of response to subunit inactivated influenza vaccine. In TCRdb, the RT-PCR reads were re-called with MiXCR into one record per CDR3 protein. Here the sample spans about 190,000 distinct CDR3 sequences, approximately 14% being singletons. Sequenced here: CD8+ T cells sorted from PBMCs, sampled around 5 days after vaccination. The receptors derive from a man aged 45-60 years who received an inactivated influenza vaccine.

This clonotype was detected a few times. This rearrangement joins TRBV19 to TRBJ2-2; the match to TRBD1 covers 8 bases. CDR1 and CDR2 from the germline V gene are LNHDA and SQIVND (reference sequence). J lost 3 bases, V lost 9 bases, and 6 bases had no gene match. CDR3 size: 14 residues. CDR3 sequence (DNA): TGTGCCAGCTCGCAGGGGGCTCACACCGGGGAGCTGTTTTTT. This gives the protein CASSQGAHTGELFF.

The chain recombines TRBV7-9 with TRBJ2-1, with TRBD1 matching over 7 bases. CDR3 size: 15 residues. Losses at the gene ends were 2 bases for V and 8 bases for J; bases not matched to a gene: 9. Germline V gene sequence: CDR1 SEHNR, CDR2 FQNEAQ (reference sequence). Written as DNA, the CDR3 is TGTGCCAGCAGCTTATGGGACAGCACTTCGGATGAGCAGTTCTTC. Translating gives CASSLWDSTSDEQFF.

The V and J genes are TRBV25-1 and TRBJ1-4; the match to TRBD1 covers 8 bases. V gave up 10 bases and J gave up 6 bases; unmatched junction bases: 10. The V gene's germline CDR1 is MGHDK and CDR2 SYGVNS. The CDR3 loop spans 14 amino acids. CDR3 DNA sequence: TGTGCCAACGGACAGGGAAAAGAGTATGAAAAACTGTTTTTT. Protein sequence: CANGQGKEYEKLFF.